Listed here are 24 T cell receptor beta chains from one sample, sequenced in a study of T cells expressing NK-cell markers. TCRdb re-called the 5' RACE reads; every CDR3 protein appears as one record, without DNA. The sample's table shows 550,000 to 600,000 distinct CDR3 sequences. Input material: blood T cells: a sorted CD56 or NKG2C T cell subset, CD4+ or CD8+ T cells, or bulk PBMC T cells (not recorded which). Every receptor here comes from a man younger than 35 in good health.

The chain links TRBV19 to TRBJ1-1; TCRdb indicates TRBD1, and absent DNA this call remains unverified. CDR3 length: 14 residues. CDR1 is LNHDA, CDR2 SQIVND, per germline (reference sequence). The CDR3 protein is CASRVSGRLLKAFF.

The chain couples TRBV6-2 or TRBV6-3 to TRBJ2-5. This CDR3 has 15 amino acids. CDR1 is MNHEY, CDR2 SVGEGT, per germline. CDR3 amino acids: CASTERTWYQETQYF.

CDR3 residues: CASSYRRRVGDEQFF. This chain links TRBV6-5 with TRBJ2-1; TCRdb designates TRBD1, a call that cannot be tested without DNA. Germline V lookup: CDR1 MNHEY, CDR2 SVGAGI. CDR3 length: 15 residues.

This chain connects TRBV5-1 to TRBJ2-2; lacking DNA, the TRBD1 call made by TCRdb goes unchecked. The CDR3 spans 19 residues. Germline V gives CDR1 SGHRS, CDR2 YFSETQ. CDR3 residues: CASSPMTGQIVPNTGELFF.

The V call is TRBV25-1, the J call TRBJ2-7; with no DNA, the TCRdb D assignment of TRBD1 cannot be verified. This CDR3 comprises 15 residues. Looked up from germline, CDR1 is MGHDK and CDR2 is SYGVNS. This CDR3 reads CASSQTANALYEQYF.

CDR3: CASSRSGGLQETQYF. The chain links TRBV7-7 to TRBJ2-5; lacking DNA, the TRBD2 call made by TCRdb goes unchecked. The germline V gene encodes CDR1 SSHAT and CDR2 FNYEAQ (reference sequence). The CDR3 has 15 amino acids.

This sequence joins TRBV7-2 and TRBJ2-1; TCRdb's assignment of TRBD1 cannot be checked, as there is no DNA. The CDR3 has 15 residues. Germline V gives CDR1 SGHTA, CDR2 FQGNSA. The chain's CDR3 is CASSLGDMFYNEQFF.

V and J are TRBV20-1 and TRBJ1-2. The CDR3 loop spans 16 amino acids. CDR1 DFQATT and CDR2 SNEGSKA come from the germline V gene (reference sequence). This CDR3 is CSASRGPSQINYGYTF.

The rearrangement links TRBV24-1 to TRBJ1-2; the TCRdb call, TRBD1, lacks DNA for checking. CDR1 and CDR2 from the germline V gene are KGHDR and SFDVKD. The CDR3 is 13 residues long. This CDR3 is CATSDLTGSGYTF.

The chain recombines TRBV29-1 with TRBJ2-4; the D call from TCRdb, TRBD1, cannot be confirmed without DNA. Germline values: CDR1 SQVTM, CDR2 ANQGSEA. The CDR3 runs to 14 residues. The CDR3 loop reads CSASQGIEGNIQYF.

The V and J genes are TRBV27 and TRBJ2-7; TCRdb reports TRBD2, a call that lacks DNA to check it against. CDR3 length equals 14 residues. Germline CDR1 MNHEY, CDR2 SMNVEV (reference sequence). The CDR3 sequence is CASSRNSPDYEQYF.

This rearrangement joins TRBV5-6 to TRBJ2-3; the D call from TCRdb, TRBD2, cannot be confirmed without DNA. This CDR3 has 17 amino acids. Germline values: CDR1 SGHDT, CDR2 YYEEEE. Here the CDR3 reads CASSLAFSGIYTDTQYF.

The V gene is TRBV4-3, the J gene TRBJ1-4; TCRdb calls TRBD1, which cannot be checked without DNA. Germline V lookup: CDR1 LGHNA, CDR2 YSLEER. The CDR3 is made up of 16 amino acids. Here the CDR3 reads CASSQEVGGANEKLFF.

The chain is built from TRBV6-5 and TRBJ2-5; the D call from TCRdb, TRBD1, cannot be confirmed without DNA. Germline CDR1 MNHEY, CDR2 SVGAGI. The CDR3 sequence is 18 residues long. The CDR3 spells CASSSTLGQGPEKETQYF.

This rearrangement joins TRBV20-1 to TRBJ1-1; TCRdb's D call, TRBD1, is unchecked because there is no DNA. The germline V gene has CDR1 DFQATT and CDR2 SNEGSKA (reference sequence). This CDR3 region has 15 residues. CDR3 in amino acids: CSASPLQRLTFEAFF.

The chain employs TRBV20-1 and TRBJ2-3; TCRdb calls TRBD1, which cannot be checked without DNA. Germline V gene sequence: CDR1 DFQATT, CDR2 SNEGSKA (reference sequence). The CDR3 totals 15 residues. The CDR3 sequence is CSAKIQGAGTDTQYF.

The CDR3 loop is CASSPNPAGYGYTF. The rearrangement links TRBV25-1 to TRBJ1-2. This CDR3 is built from 14 residues. Germline CDR1 is MGHDK and CDR2 is SYGVNS.

The chain is built from TRBV12-3 or TRBV12-4 and TRBJ2-1; TCRdb gives TRBD1 as the D gene, but with no DNA this cannot be confirmed. This CDR3 region has 13 residues. CDR3 sequence reads: CAARQVSYNEQFF.

V and J are TRBV10-2 and TRBJ1-4; TCRdb picks TRBD1, but there is no DNA to check that call. CDR3 size: 15 residues. Germline V lookup: CDR1 WSHSY, CDR2 SAAADI. The CDR3 loop reads CASSEQDRLRGKLFF.

V usage is TRBV29-1 and J usage is TRBJ2-3; no DNA is available, so the TRBD2 call from TCRdb remains unchecked. The length of the CDR3 is 15 residues. Per germline, CDR1 SQVTM and CDR2 ANQGSEA. CDR3 protein: CSVEVAPRVTDTQYF.

The V call is TRBV24-1, the J call TRBJ2-3; TCRdb picks TRBD1, but there is no DNA to check that call. The CDR3 length is 14 residues. CDR1 and CDR2 (germline): KGHDR, SFDVKD. The CDR3: CATRETGGGDTQYF.

The gene calls are TRBV12-3 or TRBV12-4 and TRBJ2-1. This CDR3 has 14 residues. CDR3 loop: CASSLGLQSYEQFF.

The chain combines TRBV5-4 with TRBJ1-1. CDR1 and CDR2 from the germline V gene are SGHNT and YYREEE (reference sequence). The CDR3 has 13 residues. CDR3 residues: CASSSPTNTEAFF.

The chain recombines TRBV27 with TRBJ2-7; without DNA, the TCRdb call of TRBD2 cannot be checked. This CDR3 region has 18 residues. Germline CDR1 MNHEY, CDR2 SMNVEV (reference sequence). The CDR3 loop is CASSSGTSGNIVTYEQYF.